These 12 T cell receptor beta chains share one sample of origin, sequenced in a study of blood T cell repertoires in COVID-19. Measured with immunoSEQ multiplex PCR; TCRdb has only the in-frame clones, and not every one. The sample yields about 360,000 clones, 86% seen once. Sequencing was done on a sample of peripheral blood. The source of these receptors is an older woman with COVID-19, enrolled during active disease.

DNA of the CDR3: TGTGCCAGCAGCCAAGATCGCCCAGGGAAGGAGCATGGCTACACCTTC. Amino acids: CASSQDRPGKEHGYTF. V gene TRBV3-1 (or the pseudogene TRBV3-2) combines with J gene TRBJ1-2, with a possible D match to TRBD1 (5 bases). V shed 0 bases and J shed 6 bases, with 17 bases lying between them. CDR3 length equals 16 residues. Germline CDR1 and CDR2: LGHDT and YNNKEL (reference sequence).

J is TRBJ1-1 and V is TRBV29-1; D unclear. This CDR3 contains 13 residues. V was clipped by 4 bases and J by 4 bases, with 13 bases between them. Germline V gene data show CDR1 as SQVTM and CDR2 as ANQGSEA. The DNA of the CDR3 is TGCAGCGTTGCCCGTGACGGGGTCACTGAAGCTTTCTTT. Protein product: CSVARDGVTEAFF.

The rearrangement links TRBV7-3 to TRBJ1-1, with D tentatively TRBD1 (6 bases). Germline V gene lookup returns CDR1 SGHTA and CDR2 FQGTGA. This CDR3 has 13 residues. With 5 bases removed from V and 7 bases from J, the gap between germline ends came to 14 bases. The CDR3 sequence: CASSQIMTGEAFF. The DNA of the CDR3 is TGTGCCAGCAGCCAGATCATGACAGGTGAAGCTTTCTTT.

The J gene is TRBJ1-2, the V gene TRBV7-2; no definite D call. The CDR3 totals 13 residues. Trimming shortened V by 5 bases and J by 1 base, and 8 bases separated the two germline ends. Germline lookup yields CDR1 SGHTA and CDR2 FQGNSA. The CDR3 reads CASSVRDNYGYTF. In nucleotides, the CDR3 is TGTGCCAGCAGCGTAAGAGATAACTATGGCTACACCTTC.

This chain connects TRBV18 to TRBJ2-5; D is unresolved. Germline CDR1 and CDR2: KGHSH and LQKENI. V dropped 3 bases and J dropped 4 bases, with 15 bases sitting between them. The CDR3 covers 15 residues. The CDR3 loop reads CASSPQSRSRETQYF. DNA for the CDR3: TGTGCCAGCTCACCTCAATCGCGGAGCCGAGAGACCCAGTACTTC.

This clone was seen once. This rearrangement joins TRBV6-4 to TRBJ1-1, with TRBD1 matching 9 bases. This CDR3 contains 14 residues. Germline V gives CDR1 MRHNA, CDR2 SNTAGT. Trimming at V came to 5 bases and at J to 1 base, leaving 2 bases not matched to a gene. For the CDR3, the DNA is TGTGCCAGCAGTCAGGACAGGGGGAACACTGAAGCTTTCTTT. Translation gives CASSQDRGNTEAFF.

V gene TRBV5-4 combines with J gene TRBJ1-5; 8 positions match TRBD1. This CDR3 is built from 15 residues. Germline V gene lookup returns CDR1 SGHNT and CDR2 YYREEE (reference sequence). V lost 4 bases and J lost 2; bases outside the gene matches: 5. CDR3 region: CASSLDRAGNQPQHF. DNA of the CDR3: TGTGCCAGCAGCCTGGACAGGGCTGGCAATCAGCCCCAGCATTTT.

This rearrangement joins TRBV6-6 to TRBJ2-1; D is undetermined. V shed 2 bases and J shed 9 bases, with 14 bases lying between them. This CDR3 is 14 amino acids long. Per the germline V gene, CDR1 is MNHNY and CDR2 is SVGAGI (reference sequence). CDR3 residues: CASSYASSNPEQFF. CDR3 bases: TGTGCCAGCAGTTACGCCTCTAGTAACCCTGAGCAGTTCTTC.

This sequence joins TRBV7-2 and TRBJ2-1; 10 bases map to TRBD2. The CDR3 contains 16 residues. V lost 5 bases to trimming and J lost 1 base; unmatched junction nucleotides: 5. Per germline, CDR1 SGHTA and CDR2 FQGNSA. CDR3 DNA: TGTGCCAGCAGCAGGAGCGGGGGGGGGTCCTACAATGAGCAGTTCTTC. Translating it yields CASSRSGGGSYNEQFF.

This clone was picked up a small number of times. The rearrangement joins TRBV12-3 or TRBV12-4 to TRBJ1-1; 8 bases fit TRBD1. V dropped 6 bases and J dropped 11; count of bases not matched to a gene: 8. The CDR3 contains 12 residues. CDR3 residues: CASRGIRGPAFF. CDR3 DNA: TGTGCCAGCAGGGGTATCAGGGGGCCTGCTTTCTTT.

CDR3 nucleotide sequence: TGTGCCAGCTCACCACGGGACAGTCTCATGAACACTGAAGCTTTCTTT. It codes for CASSPRDSLMNTEAFF. The chain couples TRBV18 to TRBJ1-1; 7 bases align to TRBD1. This CDR3 is built from 16 residues. Trimming at V came to 1 base and at J to 0 bases, leaving 5 bases not matched to a gene. Germline CDR1 is KGHSH and CDR2 is LQKENI.

This chain connects TRBV18 to TRBJ1-2; 7 nucleotides align to TRBD1. Germline V gene lookup returns CDR1 KGHSH and CDR2 LQKENI. V dropped 3 bases and J dropped 5; count of bases not matched to a gene: 9. There are 15 residues in the CDR3. The DNA for the CDR3 is TGTGCCAGCTCACCCCCCACGAAGACAGGGTATGGCTACACCTTC. The encoded protein is CASSPPTKTGYGYTF.